Reported below is one T cell receptor (beta chain). Its matching antigen is unknown. This entry comes from a study of T cell responses to AZD1222 COVID-19 vaccine. As for the study in general: Researchers grouped second doses given at about 4 or about 12 weeks into one pool. Study-level results: Only six or seven AZD1222 recipients tested seropositive at baseline.

Germline CDR1 reads LGHDT; CDR2 reads YNNKEL (reference sequence). This CDR3 comprises 11 residues. Deletions cut 1 base from V and 8 bases from J, with 5 bases between. Assay used: immunoSEQ multiplex PCR; TCRdb lists only in-frame clones, some missing. The sample yields approximately 100,000 clones, around 94% seen once. The chain has TRBV3-1 (or the pseudogene TRBV3-2) and TRBJ1-2; D call uncertain. The sample in question was peripheral blood, obtained on day 0 of AZD1222 vaccination. The origin of this receptor is an adult in good health. The CDR3 is CASSQGIGYTF. CDR3 in DNA: TGTGCCAGCAGCCAAGGCATCGGCTACACCTTC.